Each of the 17 T cell receptor beta chains below was sequenced from the same sample in a study of cytomegalovirus exposure and HLA in healthy donors. The PCR used 60 Vbeta and 13 Jbeta primers. Measured with immunoSEQ multiplex PCR; TCRdb has only the in-frame clones, and not every one. The data show roughly 150,000 clones, around 74% seen once. The sequenced sample was PBMCs. The receptors here all came from a female donor in good health and CMV-seronegative.

This clone was seen once. V and J are TRBV29-1 and TRBJ1-1; D is uncertain. Trimming took off 7 bases at V and 2 bases at J, with 17 bases between the two ends. Germline V CDR1 and CDR2: SQVTM, ANQGSEA. The CDR3 contains 14 residues. CDR3 loop: CSASHPEDNTEAFF. In DNA form, the CDR3 reads TGCAGCGCCTCGCACCCGGAGGATAACACTGAAGCTTTCTTT.

V is TRBV18 and J is TRBJ1-2; D call uncertain. V was trimmed by 6 bases and J by 4 bases, leaving 18 bases between them. Germline V gene sequence: CDR1 KGHSH, CDR2 LQKENI. The CDR3 totals 15 residues. DNA of the CDR3: TGTGCCAGCTCGGGCCCCCCAGGCGAGCCCTATGGCTACACCTTC. It is translated as CASSGPPGEPYGYTF. Complete variable domain (other parts from reference TRBV18 and TRBJ1-2): NAGVMQNPRHLVRRRGQEARLRCSPMKGHSHVYWYRQLPEEGLKFMVYLQKENIIDESGMPKERFSAEFPKEGPSILRIQQVVRGDSAAYFCASSGPPGEPYGYTFGSGTRLTVV.

V and J are TRBV29-1 and TRBJ2-5; TRBD1 aligns across 11 bases. CDR1 is SQVTM and CDR2 is ANQGSEA in the germline V gene. Trimming took 7 bases from V and 2 from J; bases not matched to a gene: 3. This CDR3 is 13 amino acids long. The CDR3 bases are TGCAGCGGGGACAGGGGGTCTCAAGAGACCCAGTACTTC. Its translation is CSGDRGSQETQYF.

V gene TRBV7-2 combines with J gene TRBJ1-2; 7 nucleotides align to TRBD1. Germline lookup yields CDR1 SGHTA and CDR2 FQGNSA. This CDR3 is built from 14 residues. With 5 bases clipped from V and 0 bases from J, the junction kept 3 bases outside the gene matches. The CDR3 reads CASSPTGTNYGYTF. The CDR3 DNA reads TGTGCCAGCAGCCCGACAGGGACTAACTATGGCTACACCTTC.

The gene calls are TRBV15 and TRBJ2-4; D might be TRBD1 (6 bases). The germline V gene encodes CDR1 LNHNV and CDR2 YYDKDF (reference sequence). With 3 bases removed from V and 8 bases from J, the gap between germline ends came to 17 bases. This CDR3 region has 15 residues. In DNA, the CDR3 is TGTGCCACCAGCAGTGGGACAATTCAGAGGGACATTCAGTACTTC. This encodes CATSSGTIQRDIQYF.

The V and J genes are TRBV13 and TRBJ1-2, with D perhaps matching TRBD1 (6 bases). The V end lost 3 bases, the J end lost 4 bases, and 12 bases lay between the germline ends. Germline V lookup: CDR1 PRHDT, CDR2 FYEKMQ (reference sequence). This CDR3 contains 14 residues. CDR3 bases: TGTGCCAGCAGCTTCGGGGGGCGAGTCTATGGCTACACCTTC. Amino acid sequence: CASSFGGRVYGYTF.

The V and J genes are TRBV4-3 and TRBJ2-3; 11 nucleotides agree with TRBD2. This CDR3 comprises 16 residues. Germline CDR1 and CDR2: LGHNA and YSLEER. The V gene end was trimmed by 1 base and the J gene end by 2 bases; junction bases not matched to a gene: 2. The DNA of the CDR3 is TGCGCCAGCAGCCAAGGGACTAGCGGGTTCACAGATACGCAGTATTTT. This codes for CASSQGTSGFTDTQYF.

The gene calls are TRBV19 and TRBJ1-5; D remains unclear. Germline-derived CDR1 and CDR2 are LNHDA and SQIVND (reference sequence). The CDR3 is made up of 17 amino acids. V was shortened by 0 bases and J by 0 bases, with 12 bases between the two germline ends. In nucleotides, the CDR3 is TGTGCCAGTAGTATAGACAGGCTCGGATATAGCAATCAGCCCCAGCATTTT. It is translated as CASSIDRLGYSNQPQHF.

The J gene is TRBJ1-3, the V gene TRBV7-9; unclear D gene. The CDR3 runs 13 residues. Trimming left V 6 bases short and J 0 bases short, with 6 bases between. Germline-derived CDR1 and CDR2 are SEHNR and FQNEAQ (reference sequence). The CDR3 bases are TGTGCCAGCAGGGGCTTCTCTGGAAACACCATATATTTT. It translates to CASRGFSGNTIYF.

The chain employs TRBV9 and TRBJ2-2, with D possibly being TRBD2 (6 bases). V lost 0 bases to trimming and J lost 4 bases, with 10 bases between them. The V gene's germline CDR1 is SGDLS and CDR2 YYNGEE. The CDR3 spans 15 residues. The CDR3 DNA sequence: TGTGCCAGCAGCGTAGTCGTTAGCGGCACCGGGGAGCTGTTTTTT. This encodes CASSVVVSGTGELFF. Supplemented by reference TRBV9 and TRBJ2-2, the full variable domain reads DSGVTQTPKHLITATGQRVTLRCSPRSGDLSVYWYQQSLDQGLQFLIQYYNGEERAKGNILERFSAQQFPDLHSELNLSSLELGDSALYFCASSVVVSGTGELFFGEGSRLTVL.

The chain has TRBV9 and TRBJ2-1; a possible D gene is TRBD2 (6 bases). The CDR3 consists of 14 residues. Trimming stripped 4 bases from V and 1 base from J, with 9 bases between. Per the germline V gene, CDR1 is SGDLS and CDR2 is YYNGEE. In nucleotides, the CDR3 is TGTGCCAGCAGCCGTAGCGGATCCTACAATGAGCAGTTCTTC. Encoded protein: CASSRSGSYNEQFF.

In this sample, this clone turned up a few times. The V and J genes are TRBV6-1 and TRBJ1-2; the D gene is possibly TRBD1 (6 bases). This CDR3 comprises 15 residues. The V end was cut by 7 bases, the J end by 5 bases, with 20 bases between. The germline V gene encodes CDR1 MNHNS and CDR2 SASEGT. CDR3 nucleotide sequence: TGTGCCAGCACTCCCTCGGCGCAGGGGATATATGGCTACACCTTC. Translating gives CASTPSAQGIYGYTF.

The chain combines TRBV5-1 with TRBJ1-1; D is possibly TRBD1 (5 bases). The CDR3 sequence is 15 residues long. V lost 4 bases and J 0 bases, leaving 13 bases between the germline ends. Germline V CDR1 and CDR2: SGHRS, YFSETQ. The CDR3 spells CASSDPTDLNTEAFF. In DNA, the CDR3 is TGCGCCAGCAGCGACCCGACAGACCTGAACACTGAAGCTTTCTTT.

V gene TRBV30 combines with J gene TRBJ2-3, with TRBD2 identical over 16 bases. The CDR3 is 19 amino acids. Unmatched junction bases numbered 13, after V lost 3 bases and J lost 4 bases. Germline-derived CDR1 and CDR2 are GTSNPN and SVGIG (reference sequence). Here the CDR3 reads CAWSQIPGTSGGAADTQYF. CDR3 bases: TGTGCCTGGAGCCAGATCCCCGGGACTAGCGGGGGGGCCGCAGATACGCAGTATTTT.

The CDR3 DNA follows: TGTGCCAGCTCACGCGCTCAGGGAGGGGAGACCCAGTACTTC. This sequence encodes CASSRAQGGETQYF. V gene TRBV18 combines with J gene TRBJ2-5, with 7 bases identical to TRBD2. Germline CDR1 KGHSH, CDR2 LQKENI. V shed 4 bases, J shed 5 bases, and the junction held 7 bases outside the gene matches. The CDR3 length is 14 residues.

This clone came up a few times. V and J are TRBV10-3 and TRBJ1-2; 7 positions match TRBD1. Per the germline V gene, CDR1 is ENHRY and CDR2 is SYGVKD. CDR3 length: 18 residues. J gave up 0 bases and V 2 bases, and 12 bases lay outside the gene matches. CDR3: CAISEPRPGGRANYGYTF. CDR3 bases: TGTGCCATCAGTGAGCCCCGGCCAGGGGGGCGTGCTAACTATGGCTACACCTTC.

The chain uses TRBV9 and TRBJ1-2; TRBD1 matches 7 bases. The germline V gene has CDR1 SGDLS and CDR2 YYNGEE. V shed 3 bases and J 5 bases; nucleotides not matched to a gene: 10. This CDR3 has 15 amino acids. The CDR3 is CASSAGTVTAYGYTF. CDR3 DNA sequence: TGTGCCAGCAGCGCTGGGACAGTTACCGCATATGGCTACACCTTC.